What follows are 8 T cell receptor beta chains derived from one specimen sequenced in a study of Tregs in tolerant kidney transplant recipients. Method: immunoSEQ multiplex PCR; TCRdb's copy keeps in-frame clones and lacks some. The sample lists around 70,000 clones, around 90% occurring once. The input for sequencing was CD8+ T cells from blood, taken before the transplant. Receptors were obtained from a human donor who received a combined kidney and bone marrow transplant.

This chain links TRBV4-2 with TRBJ2-4, with 8 bases aligning to TRBD2. The germline V gene encodes CDR1 LGHNA and CDR2 YNFKEQ. The CDR3 spans 15 residues. With V trimmed by 5 bases and J by 3 bases, 6 bases remained unmatched. The CDR3 is CASSGPTSGKNIQYF. The CDR3 bases are TGTGCCAGCAGCGGACCCACTAGCGGCAAAAACATTCAGTACTTC.

The rearrangement links TRBV7-2 to TRBJ1-3; tentative D call: TRBD1 (6 bases). CDR3 length: 13 residues. Germline V lookup: CDR1 SGHTA, CDR2 FQGNSA. Trimming took off 5 bases at V and 8 bases at J, with 13 bases between the two ends. This chain's CDR3 is CASSPGVGDTIYF. In DNA form, the CDR3 reads TGTGCCAGCAGCCCAGGGGTGGGGGACACCATATATTTT.

The chain links TRBV2 to TRBJ1-1; no clear D gene. V lost 4 bases to trimming and J lost 4 bases, with 10 bases between them. CDR3 length: 13 amino acids. The germline V gene encodes CDR1 SNHLY and CDR2 FYNNEI. The CDR3 coding sequence is TGTGCCAGCAGTGCCAGTAGGAGCACTGAAGCTTTCTTT. The encoded protein is CASSASRSTEAFF.

The chain uses TRBV7-2 and TRBJ1-2; a weak D match, TRBD1 (5 bases). From germline, CDR1 is SGHTA and CDR2 FQGNSA. V shed 0 bases and J shed 4 bases, with 12 bases lying between them. The CDR3 is 15 residues long. The CDR3 loop reads CASSLADSLSYGYTF. CDR3 in DNA: TGTGCCAGCAGCTTAGCCGACAGCTTATCCTATGGCTACACCTTC. The complete variable domain, with remaining parts taken from reference TRBV7-2 and TRBJ1-2, reads GAGVSQSPSNKVTEKGKDVELRCDPISGHTALYWYRQSLGQGLEFLIYFQGNSAPDKSGLPSDRFSAERTGGSVSTLTIQRTQQEDSAVYLCASSLADSLSYGYTFGSGTRLTVV.

The rearrangement joins TRBV7-9 to TRBJ2-1; weak D call: TRBD2 (6 bases). The CDR3 has 17 amino acids. The V and J ends lost 5 bases and 3 bases respectively, with 20 bases between them. CDR1 is SEHNR and CDR2 is FQNEAQ in the germline V gene (reference sequence). CDR3: CASSPGTFPRRYNEQFF. The CDR3 DNA reads TGTGCCAGCAGCCCGGGGACTTTCCCCCGGCGCTACAATGAGCAGTTCTTC.

Remarks on this clone: Relative to the germline gene, one junction end is altered; a read error may explain this. The chain carries TRBV7-9 and TRBJ2-7; 11 nucleotides align to TRBD2. Germline CDR1 SEHNR, CDR2 FQNEAQ (reference sequence). There are 16 residues in the CDR3. CDR3 protein: CANSGLAGGKMYEQYF. In DNA form, the CDR3 reads TGTGCCAACAGCGGTCTAGCGGGAGGAAAAATGTACGAGCAGTACTTC.

The chain uses TRBV7-2 and TRBJ2-7; possible D gene TRBD2, 5 bases. CDR3 length: 15 amino acids. Trimming removed 5 bases from V and 2 bases from J, with 16 bases in between. Germline loops: CDR1 SGHTA, CDR2 FQGNSA. CDR3 sequence: CASSPGPGSTYEQYF. CDR3 in DNA: TGTGCCAGCAGCCCTGGCCCGGGATCAACCTACGAGCAGTACTTC. Variable domain in full (rest from reference TRBV7-2 and TRBJ2-7): GAGVSQSPSNKVTEKGKDVELRCDPISGHTALYWYRQSLGQGLEFLIYFQGNSAPDKSGLPSDRFSAERTGGSVSTLTIQRTQQEDSAVYLCASSPGPGSTYEQYFGPGTRLTVT.

This chain links TRBV6-6 with TRBJ2-7, with D possibly being TRBD2 (7 bases). Per germline, CDR1 MNHNY and CDR2 SVGAGI (reference sequence). This CDR3 spans 16 amino acids. The V gene lost 7 bases and the J gene lost 2 bases, with 21 bases spanning the gap. CDR3 sequence: CASTAATEGGAYEQYF. Written as DNA, the CDR3 is TGTGCCAGCACCGCCGCCACTGAGGGGGGGGCCTACGAGCAGTACTTC.